This TCR beta chain was retrieved from a study of beta chain features in type 1 diabetes. Overall study context: Healthy donors and patients showed comparable age, gender and cell yields. The study, taken as a whole, reports: A moderate, significant TCRB CDR3 shortening appeared in type 1 diabetes across four CD4+ subsets. The VDJ junctions of type 1 diabetes patients carried fewer insertions and more deletions. Cells with high TCR expression could be over-represented when cDNA is sequenced.

V shed 1 base and J shed 1 base, with 3 bases lying between them. The germline V gene has CDR1 GTSNPN and CDR2 SVGIG (reference sequence). The CDR3 covers 12 residues. Since all of the isolated RNA was reverse transcribed, expressed TCRB transcripts were what got sequenced. Libraries were prepared by immunoSEQ multiplex PCR; TCRdb keeps only in-frame clonotypes and omits some of them. The repertoire consists of under 250,000 clones, with over 11% occurring once and the leading ten covering 0.015% to 0.02%. This clone was found a few times. What it recognizes is unknown. Other nucleotide sequences in the sample specify the same CDR3.

The receptor comes from a man aged 25-40 years with type 1 diabetes. The sample comprised naive CD4+ T cells from blood. The V call is TRBV30, the J call TRBJ2-3; no definite D call. The CDR3 spells CAWSAGTDTQYF. The CDR3 DNA follows: TGTGCCTGGAGTGCGGGCACAGATACGCAGTATTTT.